This T cell receptor (beta chain) was captured in a study of regulatory T cells in long-lasting Graves disease. Findings and caveats of the study: Possibly, accuracy suffered from the small sample size. For persistent Graves' patients, TCR diversity was lower than for newly diagnosed ones.

The CDR3 extends over 14 amino acids. V was pared by 2 bases and J by 12 bases, with 10 bases of the junction left unmatched. Germline V gene lookup returns CDR1 MDHEN and CDR2 SYDVKM. Described time point: newly diagnosed GD, antithyroid drugs for less than 3 months. PBMC-derived RNA was used for the TCR library. The table lists this clonotype with a few counts. Its specificity is not known. iRepertoire HTBI primers and Arm-PCR of CDR3 regions built TCR beta libraries. TCRdb fed the multiplex PCR reads into MiXCR, producing one record per CDR3 protein. The sample carries 500,000 or so distinct CDR3 sequences, 14% recorded once. These data were also filed under a second study, of T cells in Graves' hyperthyroidism and ophthalmopathy.

This sequence was found in a woman in her forties or fifties with Graves disease. The chain uses TRBV28 and TRBJ2-1; 7 bases map to TRBD2. The starting material was peripheral blood mononuclear cells (PBMCs), obtained at new diagnosis, from a patient treated with antithyroid drugs. In nucleotides, the CDR3 is TGTGCCAGCAGTTTAGGCGGGAGTATGGATGGGCAGTTCTTC. It yields the protein CASSLGGSMDGQFF.